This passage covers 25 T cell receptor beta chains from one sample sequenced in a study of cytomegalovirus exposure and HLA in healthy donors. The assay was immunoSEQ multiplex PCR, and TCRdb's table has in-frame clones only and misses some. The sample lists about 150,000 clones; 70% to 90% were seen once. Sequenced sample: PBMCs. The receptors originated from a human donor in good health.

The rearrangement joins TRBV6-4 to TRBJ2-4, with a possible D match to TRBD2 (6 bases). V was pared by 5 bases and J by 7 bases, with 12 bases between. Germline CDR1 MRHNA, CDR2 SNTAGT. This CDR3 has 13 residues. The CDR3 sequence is CASSHRGNNIQYF. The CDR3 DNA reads TGTGCCAGCAGTCACCGGGGGAATAACATTCAGTACTTC.

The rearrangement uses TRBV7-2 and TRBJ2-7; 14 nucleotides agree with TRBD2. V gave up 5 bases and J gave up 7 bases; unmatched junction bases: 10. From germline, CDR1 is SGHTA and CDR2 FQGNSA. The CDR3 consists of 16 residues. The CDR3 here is CASSARTSGRSKEQYF. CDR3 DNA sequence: TGTGCCAGCAGCGCCCGGACTAGCGGGAGGTCAAAAGAGCAGTACTTC.

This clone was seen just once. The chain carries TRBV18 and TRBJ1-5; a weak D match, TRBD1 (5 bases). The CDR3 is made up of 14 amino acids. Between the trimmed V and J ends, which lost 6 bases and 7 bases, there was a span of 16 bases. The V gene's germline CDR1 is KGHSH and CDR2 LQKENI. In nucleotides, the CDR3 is TGTGCCAGCTCCGGTTTGGGGCAGCTACAGCCCCAGCATTTT. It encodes CASSGLGQLQPQHF.

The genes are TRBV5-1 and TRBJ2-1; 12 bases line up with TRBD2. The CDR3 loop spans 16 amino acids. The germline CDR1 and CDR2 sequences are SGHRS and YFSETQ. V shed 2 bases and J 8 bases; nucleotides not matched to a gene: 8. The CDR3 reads CASSFRLAGGEDEQFF. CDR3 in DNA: TGCGCCAGCAGCTTTCGCCTAGCGGGAGGGGAAGATGAGCAGTTCTTC.

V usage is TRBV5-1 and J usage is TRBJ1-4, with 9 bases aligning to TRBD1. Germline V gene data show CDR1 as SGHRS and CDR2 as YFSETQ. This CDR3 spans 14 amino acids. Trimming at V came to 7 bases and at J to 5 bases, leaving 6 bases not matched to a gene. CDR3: CASALGTGNEKLFF. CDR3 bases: TGCGCCAGCGCCCTAGGGACAGGGAATGAAAAACTGTTTTTT.

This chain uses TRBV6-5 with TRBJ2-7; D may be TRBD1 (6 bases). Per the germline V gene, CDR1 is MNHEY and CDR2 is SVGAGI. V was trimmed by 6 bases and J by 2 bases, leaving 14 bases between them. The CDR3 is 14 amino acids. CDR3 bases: TGTGCCAGCAGACCGGACAGCCCTGCCTACGAGCAGTACTTC. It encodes CASRPDSPAYEQYF.

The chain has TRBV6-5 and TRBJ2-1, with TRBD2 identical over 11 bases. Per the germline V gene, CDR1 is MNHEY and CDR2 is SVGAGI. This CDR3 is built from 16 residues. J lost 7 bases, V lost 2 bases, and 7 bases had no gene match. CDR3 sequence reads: CASSYSRLAGLNEQFF. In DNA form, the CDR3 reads TGTGCCAGCAGTTACAGCCGACTAGCGGGATTGAATGAGCAGTTCTTC.

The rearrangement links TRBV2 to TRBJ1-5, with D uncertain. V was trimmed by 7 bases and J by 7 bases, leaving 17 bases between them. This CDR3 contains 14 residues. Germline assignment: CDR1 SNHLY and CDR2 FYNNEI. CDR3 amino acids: CASTGVRAGQPQHF. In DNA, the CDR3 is TGTGCCAGCACGGGCGTAAGGGCGGGACAGCCCCAGCATTTT.

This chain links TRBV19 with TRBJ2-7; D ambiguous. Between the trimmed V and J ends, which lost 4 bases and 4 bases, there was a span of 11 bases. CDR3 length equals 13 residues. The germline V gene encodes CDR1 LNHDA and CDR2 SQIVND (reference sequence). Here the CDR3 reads CASSNPGRYEQYF. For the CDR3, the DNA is TGTGCCAGTAGTAACCCAGGCAGGTACGAGCAGTACTTC.

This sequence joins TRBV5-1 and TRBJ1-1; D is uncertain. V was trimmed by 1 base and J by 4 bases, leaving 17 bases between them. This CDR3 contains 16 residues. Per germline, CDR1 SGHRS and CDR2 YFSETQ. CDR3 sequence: CASSLFARGVVTEAFF. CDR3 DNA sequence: TGCGCCAGCAGCTTGTTCGCTCGGGGTGTTGTCACTGAAGCTTTCTTT.

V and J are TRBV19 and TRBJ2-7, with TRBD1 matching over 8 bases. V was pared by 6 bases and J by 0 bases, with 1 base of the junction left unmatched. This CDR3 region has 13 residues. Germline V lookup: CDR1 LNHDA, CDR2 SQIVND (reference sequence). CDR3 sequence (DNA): TGTGCCAGTAGACAGGGGGGCTCCTACGAGCAGTACTTC. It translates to CASRQGGSYEQYF.

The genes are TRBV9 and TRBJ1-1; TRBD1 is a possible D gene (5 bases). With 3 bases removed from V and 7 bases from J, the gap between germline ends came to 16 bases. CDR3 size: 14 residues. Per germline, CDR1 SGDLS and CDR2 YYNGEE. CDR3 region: CASSGMGGRNEAFF. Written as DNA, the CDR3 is TGTGCCAGCAGCGGAATGGGGGGACGGAATGAAGCTTTCTTT.

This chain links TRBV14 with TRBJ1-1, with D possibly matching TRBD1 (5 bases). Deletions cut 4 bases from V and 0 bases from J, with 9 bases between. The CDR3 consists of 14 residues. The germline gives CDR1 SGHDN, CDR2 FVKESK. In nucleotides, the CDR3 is TGTGCCAGCAGCCTAGCAGGGATGAACACTGAAGCTTTCTTT. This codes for CASSLAGMNTEAFF.

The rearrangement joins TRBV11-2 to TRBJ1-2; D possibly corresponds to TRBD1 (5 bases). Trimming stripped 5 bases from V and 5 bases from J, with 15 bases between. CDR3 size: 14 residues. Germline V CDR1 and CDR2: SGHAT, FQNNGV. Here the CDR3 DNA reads TGTGCCAGCAGCCCTACGGGGGGACTATATGGCTACACCTTC. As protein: CASSPTGGLYGYTF.

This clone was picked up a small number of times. CDR3 residues: CASAMRTGRLGNTIYF. CDR3 DNA sequence: TGTGCCAGCGCGATGAGGACAGGAAGGTTGGGAAACACCATATATTTT. The chain combines TRBV19 with TRBJ1-3, with 7 positions matching TRBD1. The CDR3 totals 16 residues. Germline CDR1 is LNHDA and CDR2 is SQIVND (reference sequence). V lost 9 bases, J lost 4 bases, and 15 bases stayed unmatched.

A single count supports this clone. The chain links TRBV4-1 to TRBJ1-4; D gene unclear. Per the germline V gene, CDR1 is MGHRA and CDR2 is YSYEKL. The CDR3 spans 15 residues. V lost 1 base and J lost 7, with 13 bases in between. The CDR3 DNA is TGCGCCAGCAGCCAAGTGGGCCTACCCGGTGAAAAACTGTTTTTT. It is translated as CASSQVGLPGEKLFF.

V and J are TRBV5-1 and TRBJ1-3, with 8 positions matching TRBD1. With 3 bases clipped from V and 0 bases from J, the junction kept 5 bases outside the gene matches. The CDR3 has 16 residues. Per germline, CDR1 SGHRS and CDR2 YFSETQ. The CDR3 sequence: CASSSTDRVSGNTIYF. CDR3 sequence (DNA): TGCGCCAGCAGCTCCACGGACAGGGTCTCTGGAAACACCATATATTTT. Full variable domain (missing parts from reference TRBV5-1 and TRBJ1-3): KAGVTQTPRYLIKTRGQQVTLSCSPISGHRSVSWYQQTPGQGLQFLFEYFSETQRNKGNFPGRFSGRQFSNSRSEMNVSTLELGDSALYLCASSSTDRVSGNTIYFGEGSWLTVV.

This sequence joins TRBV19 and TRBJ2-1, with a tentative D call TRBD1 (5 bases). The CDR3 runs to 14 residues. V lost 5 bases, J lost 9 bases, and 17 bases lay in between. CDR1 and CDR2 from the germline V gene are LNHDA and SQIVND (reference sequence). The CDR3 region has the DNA TGTGCCAGTAGTGTCCCTGTTATGGGGCCTGAGCAGTTCTTC. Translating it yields CASSVPVMGPEQFF.

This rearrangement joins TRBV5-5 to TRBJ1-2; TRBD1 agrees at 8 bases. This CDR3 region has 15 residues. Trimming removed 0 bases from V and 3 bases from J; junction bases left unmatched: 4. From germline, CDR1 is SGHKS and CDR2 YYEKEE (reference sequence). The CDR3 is CASSLAQGDYYGYTF. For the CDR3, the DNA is TGTGCCAGCAGCTTGGCACAGGGGGACTACTATGGCTACACCTTC.

In DNA form, the CDR3 reads TGTGCCAGCAGCCTTAGCGGGGGGGTATACAATGAGCAGTTCTTC. Translated: CASSLSGGVYNEQFF. The chain uses TRBV7-3 and TRBJ2-1; TRBD2 matches 11 bases. CDR1 is SGHTA, CDR2 FQGTGA, per germline. Germline trimming cut 5 bases from V and 4 bases from J; bases unmatched to any gene: 4. The CDR3 loop spans 15 amino acids.

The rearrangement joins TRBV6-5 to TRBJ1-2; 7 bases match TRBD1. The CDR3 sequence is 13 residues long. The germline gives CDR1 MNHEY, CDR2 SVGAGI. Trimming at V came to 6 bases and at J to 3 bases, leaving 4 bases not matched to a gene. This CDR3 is CASSQGTDYGYTF. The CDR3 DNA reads TGTGCCAGCAGCCAAGGGACAGACTATGGCTACACCTTC.

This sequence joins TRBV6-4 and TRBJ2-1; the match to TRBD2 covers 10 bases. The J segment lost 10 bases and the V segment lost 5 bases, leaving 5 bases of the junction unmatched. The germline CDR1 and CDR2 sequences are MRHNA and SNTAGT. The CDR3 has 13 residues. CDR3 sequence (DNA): TGTGCCAGCAGTAGACTAGCGGGCTTGGAGCAGTTCTTC. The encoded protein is CASSRLAGLEQFF.

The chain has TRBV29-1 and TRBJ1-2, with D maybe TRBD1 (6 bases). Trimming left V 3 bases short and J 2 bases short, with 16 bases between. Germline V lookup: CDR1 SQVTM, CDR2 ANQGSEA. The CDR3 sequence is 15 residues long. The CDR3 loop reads CSVDDSQGPNYGYTF. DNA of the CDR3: TGCAGCGTTGACGATTCCCAGGGGCCCAACTATGGCTACACCTTC.

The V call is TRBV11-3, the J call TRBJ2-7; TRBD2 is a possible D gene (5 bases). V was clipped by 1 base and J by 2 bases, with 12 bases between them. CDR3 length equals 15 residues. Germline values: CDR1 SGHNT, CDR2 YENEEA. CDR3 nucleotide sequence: TGTGCCAGCAGCTTAGCCCCGGGAACCCCCTACGAGCAGTACTTC. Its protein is CASSLAPGTPYEQYF.

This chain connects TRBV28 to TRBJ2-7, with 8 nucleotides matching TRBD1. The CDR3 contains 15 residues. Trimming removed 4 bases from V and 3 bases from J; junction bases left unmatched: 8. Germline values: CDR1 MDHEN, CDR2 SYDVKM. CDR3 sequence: CASSSIGQGGYEQYF. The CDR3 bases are TGTGCCAGCAGTTCTATAGGACAGGGAGGCTACGAGCAGTACTTC.